This T cell receptor (beta chain) was profiled in a study of cytomegalovirus exposure and HLA in healthy donors. Study overall: For the roughly 400 genotyped donors, roughly 80% fell within the Caucasian-associated ancestry cluster. Study-wide points: Being indistinguishable, some V segments were excluded, TRBV6-2 and TRBV6-3 among them. For cytomegalovirus status, the classifier reportedly gave diagnoses with high specificity and sensitivity.

Primers for the PCR totalled 60 Vbeta and 13 Jbeta. Sequencing was performed with immunoSEQ multiplex PCR; in TCRdb, only in-frame clones are kept and a portion is missing. The data contain roughly 140,000 clones, more than 75% of them singletons. Of note for this clone: No antigen is known for it.

V lost 8 bases and J lost 7; bases outside the gene matches: 8. CDR1 SNHLY and CDR2 FYNNEI come from the germline V gene. The CDR3 contains 13 residues. The sequence was obtained from a middle-aged woman in good health and CMV-seropositive. The sample consisted of PBMCs. The genes are TRBV2 and TRBJ2-5; TRBD2 matches at 9 bases. CDR3 nucleotide sequence: TGTGCCAGCCGAGCGGGAGGACTGGGGACCCAGTACTTC. Translation gives CASRAGGLGTQYF.